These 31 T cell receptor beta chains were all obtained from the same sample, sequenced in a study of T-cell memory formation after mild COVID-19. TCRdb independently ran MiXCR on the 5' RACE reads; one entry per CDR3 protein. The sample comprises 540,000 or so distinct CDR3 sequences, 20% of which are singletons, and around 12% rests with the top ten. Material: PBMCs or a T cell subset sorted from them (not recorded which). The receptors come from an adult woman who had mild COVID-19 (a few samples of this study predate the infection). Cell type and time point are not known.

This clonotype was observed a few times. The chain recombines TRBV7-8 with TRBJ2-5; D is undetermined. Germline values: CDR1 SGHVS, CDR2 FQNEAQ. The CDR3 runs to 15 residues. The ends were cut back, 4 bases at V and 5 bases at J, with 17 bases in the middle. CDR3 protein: CASSSSLWDRETQYF. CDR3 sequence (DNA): TGTGCCAGCAGCTCCTCCCTTTGGGATCGGGAGACCCAGTACTTC. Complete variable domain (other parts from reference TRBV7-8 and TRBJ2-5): GAGVSQSPRYKVAKRGQDVALRCDPISGHVSLFWYQQALGQGPEFLTYFQNEAQLDKSGLPSDRFFAERPEGSVSTLKIQRTQQEDSAVYLCASSSSLWDRETQYFGPGTRLLVL.

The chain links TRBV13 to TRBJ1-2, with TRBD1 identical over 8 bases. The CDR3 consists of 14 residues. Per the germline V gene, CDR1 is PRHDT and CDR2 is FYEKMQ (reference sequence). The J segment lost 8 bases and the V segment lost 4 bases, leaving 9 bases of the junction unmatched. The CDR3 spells CASSSPSGGWGYTF. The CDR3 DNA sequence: TGTGCCAGCAGCTCCCCCTCAGGGGGCTGGGGCTACACCTTC.

This CDR3 is CASSLAWELYNEQFF. CDR3 bases: TGTGCCAGCAGCTTGGCGTGGGAACTCTACAATGAGCAGTTCTTC. V and J are TRBV7-8 and TRBJ2-1; no clear D gene. The germline CDR1 and CDR2 sequences are SGHVS and FQNEAQ. Trimming pared 3 bases from V and 3 bases from J, leaving 12 bases between. The CDR3 sequence is 15 residues long.

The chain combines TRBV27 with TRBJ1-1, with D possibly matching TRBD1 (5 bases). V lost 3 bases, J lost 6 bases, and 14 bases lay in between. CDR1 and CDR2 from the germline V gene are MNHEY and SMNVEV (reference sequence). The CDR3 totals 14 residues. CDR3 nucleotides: TGTGCCAGCAGTTTTTCTCGCAGGGATGCTGAAGCTTTCTTT. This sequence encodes CASSFSRRDAEAFF.

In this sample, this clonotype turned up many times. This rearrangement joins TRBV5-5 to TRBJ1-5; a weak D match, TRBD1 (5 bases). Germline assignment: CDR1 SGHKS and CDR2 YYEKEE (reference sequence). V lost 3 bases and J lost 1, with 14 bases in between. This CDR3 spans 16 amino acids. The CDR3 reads CASSSLPGDSNQPQHF. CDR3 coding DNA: TGTGCCAGCAGCTCCCTCCCCGGGGACAGCAATCAGCCCCAGCATTTT.

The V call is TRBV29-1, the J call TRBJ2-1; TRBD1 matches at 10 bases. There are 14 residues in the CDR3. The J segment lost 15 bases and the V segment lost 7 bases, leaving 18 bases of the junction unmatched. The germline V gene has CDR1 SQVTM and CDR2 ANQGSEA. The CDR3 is CSATPPGQGRQGFF. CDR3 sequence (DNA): TGCAGCGCCACGCCCCCGGGACAGGGGCGCCAAGGGTTCTTC.

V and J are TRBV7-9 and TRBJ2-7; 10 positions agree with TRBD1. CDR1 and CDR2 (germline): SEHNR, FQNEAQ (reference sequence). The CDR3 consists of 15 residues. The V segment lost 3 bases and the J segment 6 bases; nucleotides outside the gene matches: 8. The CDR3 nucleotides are TGTGCCAGCAGCTTCAGCGAGACAGGGGGCAGCGAGCAGTACTTC. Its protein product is CASSFSETGGSEQYF.

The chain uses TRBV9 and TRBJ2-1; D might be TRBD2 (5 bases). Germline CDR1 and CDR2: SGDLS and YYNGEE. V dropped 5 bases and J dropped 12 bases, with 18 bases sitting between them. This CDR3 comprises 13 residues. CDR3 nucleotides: TGTGCCAGCAGTTCGGGCGGGTCTGTGGGGCAGTTCTTC. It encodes CASSSGGSVGQFF.

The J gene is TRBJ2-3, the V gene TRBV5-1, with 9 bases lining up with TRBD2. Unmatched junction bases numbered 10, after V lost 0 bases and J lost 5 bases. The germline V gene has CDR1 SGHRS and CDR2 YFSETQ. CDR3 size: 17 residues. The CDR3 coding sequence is TGCGCCAGCAGCTTGGCTGCCGCGGGGGGGCGGGGAGATACGCAGTATTTT. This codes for CASSLAAAGGRGDTQYF.

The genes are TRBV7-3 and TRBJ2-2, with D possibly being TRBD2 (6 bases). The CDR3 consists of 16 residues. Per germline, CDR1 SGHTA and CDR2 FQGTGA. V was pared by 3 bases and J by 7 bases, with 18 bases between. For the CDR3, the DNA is TGTGCCAGCAGCTTGGGGACTGTAGCGCTCAGCGGGGAGCTGTTTTTT. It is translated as CASSLGTVALSGELFF. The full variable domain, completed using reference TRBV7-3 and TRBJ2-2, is GAGVSQTPSNKVTEKGKYVELRCDPISGHTALYWYRQSLGQGPEFLIYFQGTGAADDSGLPNDRFFAVRPEGSVSTLKIQRTERGDSAVYLCASSLGTVALSGELFFGEGSRLTVL.

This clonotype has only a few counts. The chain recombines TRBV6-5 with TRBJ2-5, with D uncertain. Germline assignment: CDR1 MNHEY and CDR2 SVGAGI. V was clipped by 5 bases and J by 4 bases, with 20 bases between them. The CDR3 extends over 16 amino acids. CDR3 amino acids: CASSGWLRTARETQYF. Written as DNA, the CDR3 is TGTGCCAGCAGTGGGTGGTTAAGGACGGCTAGAGAGACCCAGTACTTC.

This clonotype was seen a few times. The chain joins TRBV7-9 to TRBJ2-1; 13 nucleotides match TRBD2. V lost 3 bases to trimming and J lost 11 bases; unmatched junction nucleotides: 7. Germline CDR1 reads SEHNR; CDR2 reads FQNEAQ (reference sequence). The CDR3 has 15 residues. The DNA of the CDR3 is TGTGCCAGCAGCTTCGGACTAGCGGGAGTATACCAGCAGTTCTTC. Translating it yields CASSFGLAGVYQQFF.

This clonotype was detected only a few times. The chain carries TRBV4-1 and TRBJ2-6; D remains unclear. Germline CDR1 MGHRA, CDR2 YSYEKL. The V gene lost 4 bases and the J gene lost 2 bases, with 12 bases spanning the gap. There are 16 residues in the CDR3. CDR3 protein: CASSPENSAGANVLTF. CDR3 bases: TGCGCCAGCAGCCCAGAGAACAGTGCTGGGGCCAACGTCCTGACTTTC.

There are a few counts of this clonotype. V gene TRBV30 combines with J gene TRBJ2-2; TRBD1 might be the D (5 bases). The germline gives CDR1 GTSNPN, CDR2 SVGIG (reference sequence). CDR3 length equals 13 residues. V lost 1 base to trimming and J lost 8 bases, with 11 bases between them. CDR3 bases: TGTGCCTGGAGTGCACAGGTGAAAGGGGAGCTGTTTTTT. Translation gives CAWSAQVKGELFF. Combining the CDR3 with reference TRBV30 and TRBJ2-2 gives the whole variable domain SQTIHQWPATLVQPVGSPLSLECTVEGTSNPNLYWYRQAAGRGLQLLFYSVGIGQISSEVPQNLSASRPQDRQFILSSKKLLLSDSGFYLCAWSAQVKGELFFGEGSRLTVL.

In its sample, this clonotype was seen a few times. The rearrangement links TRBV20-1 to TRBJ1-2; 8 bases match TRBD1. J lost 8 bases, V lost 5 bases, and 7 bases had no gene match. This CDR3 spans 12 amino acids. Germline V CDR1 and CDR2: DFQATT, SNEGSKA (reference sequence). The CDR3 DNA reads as TGCAGTGCTTTGGGACAGGTCTTAGGCTACACCTTC. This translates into CSALGQVLGYTF.

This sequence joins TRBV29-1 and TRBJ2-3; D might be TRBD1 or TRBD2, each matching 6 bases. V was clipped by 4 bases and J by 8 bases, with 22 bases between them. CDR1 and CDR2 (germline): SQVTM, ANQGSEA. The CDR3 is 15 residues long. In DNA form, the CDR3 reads TGCAGCGTTGGTGAAGGGGGGAGCCTAGGGAGTACGCAGTATTTT. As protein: CSVGEGGSLGSTQYF.

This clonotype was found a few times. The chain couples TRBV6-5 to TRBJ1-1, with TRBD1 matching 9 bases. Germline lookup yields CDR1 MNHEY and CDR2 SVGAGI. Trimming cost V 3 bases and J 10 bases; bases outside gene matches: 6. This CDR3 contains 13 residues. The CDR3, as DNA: TGTGCCAGCAGTTATTCAGGACAGGGGATAGCTTTCTTT. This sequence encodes CASSYSGQGIAFF.

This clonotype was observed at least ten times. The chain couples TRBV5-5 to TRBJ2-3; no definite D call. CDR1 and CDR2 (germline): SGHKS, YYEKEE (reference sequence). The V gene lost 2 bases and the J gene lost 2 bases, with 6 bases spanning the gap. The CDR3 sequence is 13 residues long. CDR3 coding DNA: TGTGCCAGCAGCTTAGGATTCACAGATACGCAGTATTTT. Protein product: CASSLGFTDTQYF.

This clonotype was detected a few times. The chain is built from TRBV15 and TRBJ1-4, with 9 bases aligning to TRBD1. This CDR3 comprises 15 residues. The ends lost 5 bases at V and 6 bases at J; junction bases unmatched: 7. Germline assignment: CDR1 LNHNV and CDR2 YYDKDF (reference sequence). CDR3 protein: CATSLQGTGYEKLFF. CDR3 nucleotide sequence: TGTGCCACCAGCCTCCAAGGGACAGGGTATGAAAAACTGTTTTTT.

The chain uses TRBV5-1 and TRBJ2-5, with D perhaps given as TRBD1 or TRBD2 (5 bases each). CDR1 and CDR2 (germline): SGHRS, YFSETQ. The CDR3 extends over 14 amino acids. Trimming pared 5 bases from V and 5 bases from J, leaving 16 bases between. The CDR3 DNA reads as TGCGCCAGCAGAGCAGGGAGCATAAGGGAGACCCAGTACTTC. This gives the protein CASRAGSIRETQYF.

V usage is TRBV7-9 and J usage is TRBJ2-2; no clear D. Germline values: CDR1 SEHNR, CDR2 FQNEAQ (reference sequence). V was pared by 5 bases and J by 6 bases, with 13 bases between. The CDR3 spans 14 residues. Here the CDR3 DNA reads TGTGCCAGCAGCCATGGCGGTAGTTCCGGGGAGCTGTTTTTT. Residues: CASSHGGSSGELFF.

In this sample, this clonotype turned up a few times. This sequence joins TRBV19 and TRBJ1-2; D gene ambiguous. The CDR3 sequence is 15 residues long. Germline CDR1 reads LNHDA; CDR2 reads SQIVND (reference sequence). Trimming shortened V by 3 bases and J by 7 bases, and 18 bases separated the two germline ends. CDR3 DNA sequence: TGTGCCAGTAGTATGGGTAGGCAGGTTGATTCTGGCTACACCTTC. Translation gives CASSMGRQVDSGYTF.

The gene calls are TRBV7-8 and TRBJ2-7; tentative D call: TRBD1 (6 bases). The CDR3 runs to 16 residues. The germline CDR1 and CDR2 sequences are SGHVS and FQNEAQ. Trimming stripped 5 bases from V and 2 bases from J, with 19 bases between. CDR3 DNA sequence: TGTGCCAGCAGCCAGAACGCAGGGGCCACCACCTACGAGCAGTACTTC. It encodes CASSQNAGATTYEQYF.

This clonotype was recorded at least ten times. The CDR3 reads CASSPLRGLGTYNEQFF. The CDR3 nucleotides read TGTGCCAGCAGTCCCCTAAGGGGCCTGGGAACCTACAATGAGCAGTTCTTC. This sequence joins TRBV12-3 or TRBV12-4 and TRBJ2-1; the D gene is possibly TRBD1 (5 bases). The CDR3 contains 17 residues. Trimming took 5 bases from V and 2 from J, leaving 19 bases between them.

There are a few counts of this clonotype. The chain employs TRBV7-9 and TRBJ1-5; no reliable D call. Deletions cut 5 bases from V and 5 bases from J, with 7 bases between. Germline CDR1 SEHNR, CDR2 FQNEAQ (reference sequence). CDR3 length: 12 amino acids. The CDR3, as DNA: TGTGCCAGCAGCCCAGTCGATCAGCCCCAGCATTTT. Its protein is CASSPVDQPQHF.

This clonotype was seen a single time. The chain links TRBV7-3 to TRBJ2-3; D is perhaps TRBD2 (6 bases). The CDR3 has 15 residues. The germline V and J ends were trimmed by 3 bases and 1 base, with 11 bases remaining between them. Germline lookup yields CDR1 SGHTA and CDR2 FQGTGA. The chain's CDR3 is CASSFQSSGTDTQYF. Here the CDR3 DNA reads TGTGCCAGCAGCTTCCAATCTAGCGGCACAGATACGCAGTATTTT.

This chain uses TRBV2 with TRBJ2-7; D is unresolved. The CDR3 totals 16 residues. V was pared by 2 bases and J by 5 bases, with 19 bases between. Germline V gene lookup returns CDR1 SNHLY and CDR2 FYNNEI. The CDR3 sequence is CASSETPAGPLNEQYF. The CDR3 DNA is TGTGCCAGCAGTGAAACACCGGCAGGACCCCTCAACGAGCAGTACTTC.

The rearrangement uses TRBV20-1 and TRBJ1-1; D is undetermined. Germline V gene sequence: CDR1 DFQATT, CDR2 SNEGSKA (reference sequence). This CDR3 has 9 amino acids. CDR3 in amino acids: CKQGTEAFF. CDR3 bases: TGCAAGCAAGGGACTGAAGCTTTCTTT.

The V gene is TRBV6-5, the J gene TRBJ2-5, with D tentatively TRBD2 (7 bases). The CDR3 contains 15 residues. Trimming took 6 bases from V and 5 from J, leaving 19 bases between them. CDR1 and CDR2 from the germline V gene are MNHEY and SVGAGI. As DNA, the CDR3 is TGTGCCAGCAGCCACCCGGGGGGCCTTGGTGAGACCCAGTACTTC. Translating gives CASSHPGGLGETQYF.

The CDR3 here is CATSDSRLAGASELFF. Here the CDR3 DNA reads TGTGCCACCAGTGACTCCCGACTAGCGGGGGCCTCGGAGCTGTTTTTT. The genes are TRBV24-1 and TRBJ2-2, with 12 bases aligning to TRBD2. Germline assignment: CDR1 KGHDR and CDR2 SFDVKD. CDR3 length: 16 residues. Trimming took 4 bases from V and 10 from J; bases not matched to a gene: 9.

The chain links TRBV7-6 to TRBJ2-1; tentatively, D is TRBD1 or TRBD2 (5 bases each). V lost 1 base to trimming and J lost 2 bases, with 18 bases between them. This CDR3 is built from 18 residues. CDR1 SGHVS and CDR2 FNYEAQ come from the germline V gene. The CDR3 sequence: CASSLGPGASHTYNEQFF. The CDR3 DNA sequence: TGTGCCAGCAGCTTAGGACCCGGGGCTTCTCACACCTACAATGAGCAGTTCTTC.